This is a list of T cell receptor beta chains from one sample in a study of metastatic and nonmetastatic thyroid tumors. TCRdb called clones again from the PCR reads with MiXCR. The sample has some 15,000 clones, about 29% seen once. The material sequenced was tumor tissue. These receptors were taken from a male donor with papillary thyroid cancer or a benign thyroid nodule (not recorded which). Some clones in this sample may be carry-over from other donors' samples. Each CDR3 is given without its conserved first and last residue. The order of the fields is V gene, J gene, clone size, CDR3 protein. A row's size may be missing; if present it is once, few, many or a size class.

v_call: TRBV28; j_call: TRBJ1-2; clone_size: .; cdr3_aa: ASSIIQGTGYT
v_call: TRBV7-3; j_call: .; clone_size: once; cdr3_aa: ASSLTSGREQF
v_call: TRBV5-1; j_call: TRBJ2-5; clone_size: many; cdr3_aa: ASSLAGGQETQY
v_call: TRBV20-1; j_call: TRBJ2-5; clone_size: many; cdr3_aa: SAAKDRVQETQY
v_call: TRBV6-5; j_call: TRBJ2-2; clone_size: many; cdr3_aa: ASSYSRANTGELF
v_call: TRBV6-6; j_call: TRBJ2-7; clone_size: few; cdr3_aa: ASSYLPSRSYEQY
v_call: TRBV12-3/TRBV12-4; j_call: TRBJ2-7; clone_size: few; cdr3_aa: ASSPRTVYEQY
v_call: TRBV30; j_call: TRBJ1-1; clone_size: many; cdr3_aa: AWTVDRGEAF
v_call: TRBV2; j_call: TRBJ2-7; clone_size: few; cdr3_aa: ASSEWRASDEQY
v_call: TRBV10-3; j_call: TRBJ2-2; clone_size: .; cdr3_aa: APMKLSGGVNAGELS
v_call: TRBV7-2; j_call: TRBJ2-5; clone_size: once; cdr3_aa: ASSLGGGAGWETQY
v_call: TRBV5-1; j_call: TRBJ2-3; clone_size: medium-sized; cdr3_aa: ASSGGTGTADTQY
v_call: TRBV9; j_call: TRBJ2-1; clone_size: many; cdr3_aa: ASSFWAGGLDEQF
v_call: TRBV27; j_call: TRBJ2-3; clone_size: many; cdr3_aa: ASSLGSTDTQY
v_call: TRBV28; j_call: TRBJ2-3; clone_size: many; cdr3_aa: ASRRGTTDTQY
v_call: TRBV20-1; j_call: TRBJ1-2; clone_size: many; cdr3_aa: SARREFNYGYT
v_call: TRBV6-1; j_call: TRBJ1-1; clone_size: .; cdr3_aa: ASSLRQGTEAF
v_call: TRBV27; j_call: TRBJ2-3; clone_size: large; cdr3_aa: ASTEILAGELDTQY
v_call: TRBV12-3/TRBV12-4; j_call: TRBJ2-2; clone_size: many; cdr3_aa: ASSLQGRTGELF
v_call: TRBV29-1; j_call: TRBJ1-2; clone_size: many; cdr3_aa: CVLRSNYGYT
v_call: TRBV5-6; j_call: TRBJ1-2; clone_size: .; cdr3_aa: ASSPRGGGTNYGYT
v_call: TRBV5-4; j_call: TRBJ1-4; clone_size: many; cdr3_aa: ASSSDRGEKLF
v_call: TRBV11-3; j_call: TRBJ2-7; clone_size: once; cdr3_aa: ASSFSEGGSEQY
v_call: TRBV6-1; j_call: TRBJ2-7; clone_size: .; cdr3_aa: ASRPPGTGKYEQY
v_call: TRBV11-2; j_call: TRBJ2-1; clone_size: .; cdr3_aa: ASSDPRNGYRDEHF
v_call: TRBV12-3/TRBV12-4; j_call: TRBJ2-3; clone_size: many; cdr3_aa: ASGETSVTDTQY
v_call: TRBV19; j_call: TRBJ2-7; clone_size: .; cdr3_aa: ASSIRQGANEQY